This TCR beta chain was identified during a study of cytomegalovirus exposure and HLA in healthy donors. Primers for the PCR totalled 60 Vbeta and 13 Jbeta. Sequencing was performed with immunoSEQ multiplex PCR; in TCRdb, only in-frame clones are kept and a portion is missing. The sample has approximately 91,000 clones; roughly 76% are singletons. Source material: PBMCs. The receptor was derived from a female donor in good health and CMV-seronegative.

Here the CDR3 reads CASSLEFGANYGYTF. In DNA, the CDR3 is TGTGCCAGCAGCTTAGAATTTGGGGCGAACTATGGCTACACCTTC. V and J are TRBV11-2 and TRBJ1-2; possible D gene TRBD1, 5 bases. Trimming pared 0 bases from V and 2 bases from J, leaving 10 bases between. The CDR3 totals 15 residues. Germline V gene sequence: CDR1 SGHAT, CDR2 FQNNGV.